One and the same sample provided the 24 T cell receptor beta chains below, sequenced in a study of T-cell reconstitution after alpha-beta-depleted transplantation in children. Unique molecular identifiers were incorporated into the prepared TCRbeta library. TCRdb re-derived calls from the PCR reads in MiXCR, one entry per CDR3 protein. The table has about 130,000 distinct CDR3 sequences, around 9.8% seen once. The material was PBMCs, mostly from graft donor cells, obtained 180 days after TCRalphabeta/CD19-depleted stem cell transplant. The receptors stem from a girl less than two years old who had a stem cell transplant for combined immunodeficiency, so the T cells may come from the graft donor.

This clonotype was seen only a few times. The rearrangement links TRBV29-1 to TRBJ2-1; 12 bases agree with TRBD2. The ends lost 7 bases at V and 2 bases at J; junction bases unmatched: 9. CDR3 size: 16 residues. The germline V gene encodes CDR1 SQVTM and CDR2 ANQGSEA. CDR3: CSARRTSGIAYNEQFF. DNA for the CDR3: TGCAGCGCCCGCCGGACTAGCGGGATAGCCTACAATGAGCAGTTCTTC.

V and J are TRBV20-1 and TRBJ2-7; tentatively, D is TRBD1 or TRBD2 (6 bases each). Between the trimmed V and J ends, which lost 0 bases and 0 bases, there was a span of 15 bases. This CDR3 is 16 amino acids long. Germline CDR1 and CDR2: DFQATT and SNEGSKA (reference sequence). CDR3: CSARDPRGVYSYEQYF. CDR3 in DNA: TGCAGTGCTAGAGATCCGAGGGGGGTATACTCCTACGAGCAGTACTTC.

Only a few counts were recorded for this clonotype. The CDR3 loop is CASSFSRDSPRETQYF. In DNA form, the CDR3 reads TGTGCCAGCAGTTTTTCTCGGGACAGCCCCCGGGAGACCCAGTACTTC. V gene TRBV12-3 or TRBV12-4 combines with J gene TRBJ2-5, with TRBD1 matching over 7 bases. The V gene end was trimmed by 3 bases and the J gene end by 5 bases; junction bases not matched to a gene: 12. This CDR3 is built from 16 residues.

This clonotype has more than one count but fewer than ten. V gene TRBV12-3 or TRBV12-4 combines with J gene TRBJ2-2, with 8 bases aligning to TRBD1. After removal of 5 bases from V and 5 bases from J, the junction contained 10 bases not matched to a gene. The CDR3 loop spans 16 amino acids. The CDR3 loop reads CASSPRTGRWTGELFF. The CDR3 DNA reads TGTGCCAGCAGTCCTCGGACAGGGAGGTGGACCGGGGAGCTGTTTTTT.

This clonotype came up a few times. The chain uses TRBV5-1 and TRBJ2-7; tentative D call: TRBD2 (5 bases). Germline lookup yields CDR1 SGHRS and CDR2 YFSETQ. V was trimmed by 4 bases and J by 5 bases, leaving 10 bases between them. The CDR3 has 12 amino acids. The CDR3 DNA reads TGCGCCAGCAGCCTCCTCGGGGACGAGCAGTACTTC. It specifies CASSLLGDEQYF.

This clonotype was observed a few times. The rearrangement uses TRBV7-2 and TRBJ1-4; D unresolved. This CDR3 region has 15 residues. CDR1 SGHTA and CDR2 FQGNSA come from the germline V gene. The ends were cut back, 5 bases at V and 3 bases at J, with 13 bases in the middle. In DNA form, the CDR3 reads TGTGCCAGCAGCGCCCTTTATTGGTCTAATGAAAAACTGTTTTTT. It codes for CASSALYWSNEKLFF.

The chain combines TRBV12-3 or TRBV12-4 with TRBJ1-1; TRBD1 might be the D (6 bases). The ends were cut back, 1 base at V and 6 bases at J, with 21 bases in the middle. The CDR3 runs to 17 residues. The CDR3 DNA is TGTGCCAGCAGTTTAGTCCCCGGGGGGCCGAGGACCTCTGAAGCTTTCTTT. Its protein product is CASSLVPGGPRTSEAFF.

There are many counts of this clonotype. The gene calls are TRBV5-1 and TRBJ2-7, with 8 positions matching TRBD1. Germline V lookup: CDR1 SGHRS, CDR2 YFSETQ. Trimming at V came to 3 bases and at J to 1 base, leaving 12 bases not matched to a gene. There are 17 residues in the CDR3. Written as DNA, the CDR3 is TGCGCCAGCAGCTGGAATGTCTGGACAGGGACTTCCTACGAGCAGTACTTC. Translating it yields CASSWNVWTGTSYEQYF.

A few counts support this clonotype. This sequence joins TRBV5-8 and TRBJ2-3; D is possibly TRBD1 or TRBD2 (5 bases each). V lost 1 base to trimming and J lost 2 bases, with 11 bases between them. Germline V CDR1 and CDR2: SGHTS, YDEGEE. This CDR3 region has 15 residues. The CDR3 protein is CASSLLTGTTDTQYF. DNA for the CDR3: TGTGCCAGCAGCTTGCTGACGGGGACCACAGATACGCAGTATTTT.

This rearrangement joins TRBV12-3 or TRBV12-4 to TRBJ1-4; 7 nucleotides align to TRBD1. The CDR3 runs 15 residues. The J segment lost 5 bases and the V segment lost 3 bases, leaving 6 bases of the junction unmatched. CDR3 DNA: TGTGCCAGCAGTTTTAAGGGGGCGAAAAATGAAAAACTGTTTTTT. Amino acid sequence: CASSFKGAKNEKLFF.

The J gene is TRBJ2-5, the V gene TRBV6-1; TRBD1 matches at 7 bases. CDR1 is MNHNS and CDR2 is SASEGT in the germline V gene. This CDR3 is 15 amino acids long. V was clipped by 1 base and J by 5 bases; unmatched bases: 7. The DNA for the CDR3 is TGTGCCAGCAGTGAAGTCGGCAGGGGGTTTGAGACCCAGTACTTC. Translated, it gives CASSEVGRGFETQYF.

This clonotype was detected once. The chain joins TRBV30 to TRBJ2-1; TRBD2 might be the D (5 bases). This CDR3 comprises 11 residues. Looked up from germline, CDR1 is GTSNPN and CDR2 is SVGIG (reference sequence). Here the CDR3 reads CARGRPNEQFF. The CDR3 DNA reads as TGTGCTCGGGGAAGGCCCAATGAGCAGTTCTTC.

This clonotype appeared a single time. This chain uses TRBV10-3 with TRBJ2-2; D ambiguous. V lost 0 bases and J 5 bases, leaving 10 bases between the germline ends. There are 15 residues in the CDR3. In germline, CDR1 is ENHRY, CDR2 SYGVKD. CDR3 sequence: CAISESGFATGELFF. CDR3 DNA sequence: TGTGCCATCAGTGAGTCAGGTTTTGCTACCGGGGAGCTGTTTTTT.

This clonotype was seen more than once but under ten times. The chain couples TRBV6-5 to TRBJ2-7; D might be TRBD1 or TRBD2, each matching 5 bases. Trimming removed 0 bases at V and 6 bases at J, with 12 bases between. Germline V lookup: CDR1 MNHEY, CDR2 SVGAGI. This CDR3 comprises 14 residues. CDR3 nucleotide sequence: TGTGCCAGCAGTTACTCGAAGGGACCGGGCGAGCAGTACTTC. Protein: CASSYSKGPGEQYF.

In DNA form, the CDR3 reads TGTGCCAGTAGTATGAACCAAAATCAGCCCCAGCATTTT. It is translated as CASSMNQNQPQHF. V is TRBV19 and J is TRBJ1-5; no clear D gene. Germline V gene data show CDR1 as LNHDA and CDR2 as SQIVND (reference sequence). Trimming removed 3 bases from V and 4 bases from J, with 7 bases in between. The CDR3 totals 13 residues.

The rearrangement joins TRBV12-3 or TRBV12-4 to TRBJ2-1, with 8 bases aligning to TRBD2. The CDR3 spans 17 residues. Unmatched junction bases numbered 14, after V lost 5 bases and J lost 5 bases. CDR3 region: CASSPGGASKRDNEQFF. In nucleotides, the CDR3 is TGTGCCAGCAGTCCCGGGGGGGCCTCCAAACGCGACAATGAGCAGTTCTTC.

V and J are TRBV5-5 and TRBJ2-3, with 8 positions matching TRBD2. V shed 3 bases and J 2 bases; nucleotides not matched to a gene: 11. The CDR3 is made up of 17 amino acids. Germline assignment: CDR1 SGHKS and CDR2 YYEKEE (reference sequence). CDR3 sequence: CASSSTRGGIITDTQYF. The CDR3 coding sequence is TGTGCCAGCAGCTCCACCCGCGGGGGGATCATCACAGATACGCAGTATTTT.

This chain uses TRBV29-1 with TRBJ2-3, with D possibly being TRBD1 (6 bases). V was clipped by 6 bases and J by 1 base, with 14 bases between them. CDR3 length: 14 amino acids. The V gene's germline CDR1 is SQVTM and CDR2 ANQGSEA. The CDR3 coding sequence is TGCAGCGTATCAACAGGGCTGGGCACAGATACGCAGTATTTT. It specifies CSVSTGLGTDTQYF.

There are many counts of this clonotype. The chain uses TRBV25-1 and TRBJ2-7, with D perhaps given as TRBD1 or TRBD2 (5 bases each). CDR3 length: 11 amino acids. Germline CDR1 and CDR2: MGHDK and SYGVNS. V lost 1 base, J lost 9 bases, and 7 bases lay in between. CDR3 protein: CASSEFGAQYF. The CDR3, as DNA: TGTGCCAGCAGTGAATTCGGGGCGCAGTACTTC.

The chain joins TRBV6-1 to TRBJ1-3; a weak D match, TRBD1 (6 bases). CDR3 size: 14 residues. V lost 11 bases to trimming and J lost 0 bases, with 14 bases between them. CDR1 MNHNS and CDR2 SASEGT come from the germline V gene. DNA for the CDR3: TGTGCCTTGGGGGGGGCCGACTCTGGAAACACCATATATTTT. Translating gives CALGGADSGNTIYF.

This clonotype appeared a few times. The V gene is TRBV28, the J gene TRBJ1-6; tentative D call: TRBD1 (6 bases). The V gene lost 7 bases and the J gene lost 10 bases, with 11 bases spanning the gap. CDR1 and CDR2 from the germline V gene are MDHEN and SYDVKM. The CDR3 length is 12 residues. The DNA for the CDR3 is TGTGCCAGCAACCAAAGGGGGTCACCCCTCCACTTT. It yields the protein CASNQRGSPLHF.

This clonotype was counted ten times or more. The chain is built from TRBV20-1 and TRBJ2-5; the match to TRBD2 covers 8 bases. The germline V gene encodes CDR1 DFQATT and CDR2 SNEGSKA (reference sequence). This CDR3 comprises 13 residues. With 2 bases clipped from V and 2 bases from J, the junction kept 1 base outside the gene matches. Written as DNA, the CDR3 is TGCAGTGCTAGACTAGCGGGTCAAGAGACCCAGTACTTC. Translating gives CSARLAGQETQYF.

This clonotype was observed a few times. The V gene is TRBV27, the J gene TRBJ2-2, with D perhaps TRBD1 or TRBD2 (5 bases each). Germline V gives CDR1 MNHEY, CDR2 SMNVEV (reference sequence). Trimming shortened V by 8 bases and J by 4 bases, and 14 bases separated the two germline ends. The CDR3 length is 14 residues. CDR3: CASCWGWGTGELFF. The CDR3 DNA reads TGTGCCAGCTGCTGGGGGTGGGGCACCGGGGAGCTGTTTTTT.

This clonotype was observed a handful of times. In nucleotides, the CDR3 is TGTGCCAGCAGCTTAGCGGGGACAGGATATAGCTCTGGGGCCAACGTCCTGACTTTC. This codes for CASSLAGTGYSSGANVLTF. The chain links TRBV7-2 to TRBJ2-6; 8 bases agree with TRBD1. Per germline, CDR1 SGHTA and CDR2 FQGNSA. With V trimmed by 0 bases and J by 0 bases, 7 bases remained unmatched. The CDR3 loop spans 19 amino acids.